This T cell receptor beta chain emerged from a study of T cell changes during pregnancy in multiple sclerosis. Sequencing used immunoSEQ multiplex PCR; TCRdb keeps in-frame clones, though not all of them. The top ten hold more than 0.4% of the sample, which has some 140,000 clones, roughly 95% seen once. The sequences come from peripheral blood, collected after pregnancy. This receptor was taken from a female donor with multiple sclerosis, enrolled in a pregnancy study.

CDR3 sequence (DNA): TGTGCCAGCAGTGAAGACAGTCTCTATGGCTACACCTTC. As protein: CASSEDSLYGYTF. The chain recombines TRBV6-1 with TRBJ1-2; D call uncertain. V lost 1 base and J 4 bases, leaving 7 bases between the germline ends. This CDR3 has 13 residues. CDR1 and CDR2 from the germline V gene are MNHNS and SASEGT.